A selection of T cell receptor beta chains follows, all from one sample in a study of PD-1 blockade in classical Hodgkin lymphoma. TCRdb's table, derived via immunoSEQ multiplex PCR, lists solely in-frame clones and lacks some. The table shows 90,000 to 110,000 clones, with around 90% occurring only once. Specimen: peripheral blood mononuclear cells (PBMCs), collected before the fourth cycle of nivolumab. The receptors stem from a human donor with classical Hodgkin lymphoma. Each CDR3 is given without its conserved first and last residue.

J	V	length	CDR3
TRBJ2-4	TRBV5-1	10	ASSPGKNIQY
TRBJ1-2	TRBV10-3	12	AISDPTGEGRYT
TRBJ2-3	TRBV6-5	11	ASTLYPRATQY
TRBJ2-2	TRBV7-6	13	ASSLAAGSGGELF
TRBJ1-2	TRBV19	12	ASKTGATNYGYT
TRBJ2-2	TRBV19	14	ASSIAAQGAGGELF
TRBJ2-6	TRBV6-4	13	ASSTGSSGANVLT
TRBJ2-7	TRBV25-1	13	ASSGGLGLRYEQY
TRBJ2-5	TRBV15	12	ATSKEGQAKTQY
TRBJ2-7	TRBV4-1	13	ASSQTAGGSYEQY
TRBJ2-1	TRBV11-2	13	ASSWLADPYNEQF
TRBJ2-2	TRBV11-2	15	ASSSSTSGRGTGELF